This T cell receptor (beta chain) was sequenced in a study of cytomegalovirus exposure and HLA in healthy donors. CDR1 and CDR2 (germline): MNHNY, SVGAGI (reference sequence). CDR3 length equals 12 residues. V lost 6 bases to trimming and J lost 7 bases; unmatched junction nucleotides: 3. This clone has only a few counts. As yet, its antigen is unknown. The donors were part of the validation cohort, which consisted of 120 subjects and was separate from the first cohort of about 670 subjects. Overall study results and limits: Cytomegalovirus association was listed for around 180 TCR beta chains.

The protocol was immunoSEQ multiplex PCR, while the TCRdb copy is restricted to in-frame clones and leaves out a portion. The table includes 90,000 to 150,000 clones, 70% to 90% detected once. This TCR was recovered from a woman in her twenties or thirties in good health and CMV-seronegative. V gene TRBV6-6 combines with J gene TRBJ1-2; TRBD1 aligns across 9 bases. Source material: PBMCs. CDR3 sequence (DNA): TGTGCCAGCAGCACACAGGGGGCTGGCTACACCTTC. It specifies CASSTQGAGYTF.